The rows below give T cell receptor beta chains drawn from one sample of a study of blood T cell repertoires in COVID-19. TCRdb's table, derived via immunoSEQ multiplex PCR, lists solely in-frame clones and lacks some. Of around 63,000 clones in the sample, 70% to 90% are singletons; the top ten hold about 1.5%. The sequenced sample consisted of peripheral blood. Receptors were obtained from a woman older than 75 with acute or convalescent COVID-19. Each CDR3 is given with its conserved first and last residue. Fields, in order: CDR3 DNA, CDR3 protein, J gene, clone size, D gene, V gene. A D gene is named only where the DNA matches it firmly. Clone size, where shown, is once, few, many, or a class for clones that have expanded.

CDR3nt: TGTGCCAGCAGTCCACGGGTCTTCTCTGGAAACACCATATATTTT
CDR3aa: CASSPRVFSGNTIYF
j_gene: TRBJ1-3
abundance: few
d_gene: .
v_gene: TRBV7-3

CDR3nt: TGTGCCAGCAGTTCCCCCAGGGGGGTGAACACTGAAGCTTTCTTT
CDR3aa: CASSSPRGVNTEAFF
j_gene: TRBJ1-1
abundance: .
d_gene: TRBD1
v_gene: TRBV28

CDR3nt: TGTGCCAGCAGCTTTGCAGGGGCTGGAAACACCATATATTTT
CDR3aa: CASSFAGAGNTIYF
j_gene: TRBJ1-3
abundance: .
d_gene: .
v_gene: TRBV7-8

CDR3nt: TGCGCCAGCAGCTTGGCTCGCCAGGACACGACCCAGGAGGAGCAGTTCTTC
CDR3aa: CASSLARQDTTQEEQFF
j_gene: TRBJ2-1
abundance: .
d_gene: .
v_gene: TRBV5-1

CDR3nt: TGCGCCAGCAAACGGGACACTTCCACAGATACGCAGTATTTT
CDR3aa: CASKRDTSTDTQYF
j_gene: TRBJ2-3
abundance: .
d_gene: .
v_gene: TRBV5-1

CDR3nt: TGCGCCAGCAGCCGAACTGCGGGGCTGTCGAGCTCTGGAAACACCATATATTTT
CDR3aa: CASSRTAGLSSSGNTIYF
j_gene: TRBJ1-3
abundance: .
d_gene: .
v_gene: TRBV5-1

CDR3nt: TGTGCCAGCAGTAAGGGACAGACTTATGGCTACACCTTC
CDR3aa: CASSKGQTYGYTF
j_gene: TRBJ1-2
abundance: .
d_gene: TRBD1
v_gene: TRBV12-3/TRBV12-4

CDR3nt: TGTGCCAGTAGTATAAACGGCAGGCCTTCACCCCTCCACTTT
CDR3aa: CASSINGRPSPLHF
j_gene: TRBJ1-6
abundance: .
d_gene: .
v_gene: TRBV19

CDR3nt: TGTGCCAGCTCGCGGGACAGGGATTTTCTTAGCACAGATACGCAGTATTTT
CDR3aa: CASSRDRDFLSTDTQYF
j_gene: TRBJ2-3
abundance: .
d_gene: TRBD1
v_gene: TRBV18

CDR3nt: TGTGCCAGCAGCTTAGGGGACACTCCCACCGGGGAGCTGTTTTTT
CDR3aa: CASSLGDTPTGELFF
j_gene: TRBJ2-2
abundance: .
d_gene: .
v_gene: TRBV7-9

CDR3nt: TGTGCCAGCAGCCATCGAGGACAGAAGACCCAGTACTTC
CDR3aa: CASSHRGQKTQYF
j_gene: TRBJ2-5
abundance: .
d_gene: .
v_gene: TRBV3-1/TRBV3-2

CDR3nt: TGTGCCAGTCGGGGTCTCGACGAGCAGTACTTC
CDR3aa: CASRGLDEQYF
j_gene: TRBJ2-7
abundance: .
d_gene: .
v_gene: TRBV19

CDR3nt: TGTGCCAGCAGCCAATACGCGGGACAGGGAAACAATCAGCCCCAGCATTTT
CDR3aa: CASSQYAGQGNNQPQHF
j_gene: TRBJ1-5
abundance: .
d_gene: TRBD1
v_gene: TRBV5-6

CDR3nt: TGTGCCAGTAGTATTTTCCAGGGGGACTACACCTTC
CDR3aa: CASSIFQGDYTF
j_gene: TRBJ1-2
abundance: .
d_gene: TRBD1
v_gene: TRBV19

CDR3nt: TGCGCCAGCAGCCTGCAACGGAGCGCGATGGGTTATGGCTACACCTTC
CDR3aa: CASSLQRSAMGYGYTF
j_gene: TRBJ1-2
abundance: .
d_gene: .
v_gene: TRBV5-1

CDR3nt: TGTGCCAGCAGCTCCTCCGGGGGGGCCGGTGGCTACACCTTC
CDR3aa: CASSSSGGAGGYTF
j_gene: TRBJ1-2
abundance: once
d_gene: .
v_gene: TRBV7-9

CDR3nt: TGTGCCAGCAGTGAGACAGGCCCTTATTCACCCCTCCACTTT
CDR3aa: CASSETGPYSPLHF
j_gene: TRBJ1-6
abundance: few
d_gene: .
v_gene: TRBV6-1

CDR3nt: TGTGCCAGCAGTTACTATTCCAATGAGCAGTTCTTC
CDR3aa: CASSYYSNEQFF
j_gene: TRBJ2-1
abundance: .
d_gene: .
v_gene: TRBV12-3/TRBV12-4

CDR3nt: TGTGCCTGGAGTTCTGTGAGACGGGGTGCAAAAACTGAAGCTTTCTTT
CDR3aa: CAWSSVRRGAKTEAFF
j_gene: TRBJ1-1
abundance: once
d_gene: .
v_gene: TRBV30

CDR3nt: TGCGCCAGCAGCCCTGGGACAGGGGGTTTCTACGAGCAGTACTTC
CDR3aa: CASSPGTGGFYEQYF
j_gene: TRBJ2-7
abundance: .
d_gene: TRBD1
v_gene: TRBV5-1

CDR3nt: TGTGCCAGCAGTAAACTAGCGGGAGGACCCCACGAGCAGTACTTC
CDR3aa: CASSKLAGGPHEQYF
j_gene: TRBJ2-7
abundance: .
d_gene: TRBD2
v_gene: TRBV2

CDR3nt: TGCAGCGTTGGGGACAGGGAGACCCAGTACTTC
CDR3aa: CSVGDRETQYF
j_gene: TRBJ2-5
abundance: once
d_gene: TRBD1
v_gene: TRBV29-1